This passage covers 28 T cell receptor beta chains from one sample sequenced in a study of blood T cell repertoires in COVID-19. The table came from immunoSEQ multiplex PCR; TCRdb's copy has only in-frame clones and leaves some out. The profile shows about 190,000 clones, roughly four fifths of them singletons. Material for sequencing was peripheral blood. The receptors shown here come from a young woman with acute or convalescent COVID-19.

This chain links TRBV29-1 with TRBJ2-7; D is ambiguous. The V and J ends lost 5 bases and 4 bases respectively, with 9 bases between them. Germline assignment: CDR1 SQVTM and CDR2 ANQGSEA. The CDR3 is 11 residues long. The CDR3 spells CSVSGKYEQYF. CDR3 sequence (DNA): TGCAGCGTTTCAGGAAAGTACGAGCAGTACTTC.

This rearrangement joins TRBV3-1 (or the pseudogene TRBV3-2) to TRBJ1-1; D uncertain. Germline V gene lookup returns CDR1 LGHDT and CDR2 YNNKEL (reference sequence). CDR3 size: 14 residues. V dropped 0 bases and J dropped 4 bases, with 9 bases sitting between them. DNA of the CDR3: TGTGCCAGCAGCCAAGATGTACGGGTCACTGAAGCTTTCTTT. Protein product: CASSQDVRVTEAFF.

The chain recombines TRBV6-5 with TRBJ1-5, with a possible D match to TRBD1 (6 bases). Trimming removed 7 bases at V and 7 bases at J, with 17 bases between. CDR3 length equals 14 residues. Germline CDR1 reads MNHEY; CDR2 reads SVGAGI. The CDR3 loop reads CASMIQGRNQPQHF. The DNA for the CDR3 is TGTGCCAGCATGATACAGGGTAGGAACCAGCCCCAGCATTTT.

The J gene is TRBJ1-2, the V gene TRBV28, with TRBD1 identical over 9 bases. Germline values: CDR1 MDHEN, CDR2 SYDVKM. V shed 5 bases and J 4 bases; nucleotides not matched to a gene: 17. The CDR3 consists of 18 residues. This CDR3 reads CASSGILRSTGGGYGYTF. CDR3 DNA: TGTGCCAGCAGTGGAATCTTACGGTCGACAGGGGGAGGCTATGGCTACACCTTC.

This clone was recorded once. The rearrangement links TRBV5-1 to TRBJ2-7; 9 bases align to TRBD1. Trimming at V came to 3 bases and at J to 7 bases, leaving 5 bases not matched to a gene. Germline V gene data show CDR1 as SGHRS and CDR2 as YFSETQ. The CDR3 is 13 residues long. This CDR3 is CASSSTGGREQYF. The CDR3 DNA reads as TGCGCCAGCAGCTCGACAGGGGGTAGGGAGCAGTACTTC.

J is TRBJ2-4 and V is TRBV19; the match to TRBD1 covers 8 bases. Germline CDR1 is LNHDA and CDR2 is SQIVND (reference sequence). The CDR3 length is 13 residues. J gave up 9 bases and V 8 bases, and 9 bases lay outside the gene matches. The DNA for the CDR3 is TGTGCCAGTGGACAGGGTTTATTCACCATTCAGTACTTC. As protein: CASGQGLFTIQYF.

V is TRBV10-2 and J is TRBJ2-1, with 14 bases identical to TRBD2. Trimming cost V 8 bases and J 10 bases; bases outside gene matches: 7. The CDR3 sequence is 14 residues long. From germline, CDR1 is WSHSY and CDR2 SAAADI. The CDR3 DNA is TGCGCCAGCGGGGGACTAGCGGGAGTTGGGGAGCAGTTCTTC. It translates to CASGGLAGVGEQFF.

J is TRBJ2-5 and V is TRBV6-5; unclear D gene. Germline values: CDR1 MNHEY, CDR2 SVGAGI. The V end was cut by 8 bases, the J end by 10 bases, with 14 bases between. This CDR3 comprises 11 residues. The CDR3 is CASSYQAVQYF. The CDR3 DNA reads as TGTGCCAGCTCCTACCAGGCAGTCCAGTACTTC.

The V call is TRBV28, the J call TRBJ2-5; 7 bases are a match to TRBD2. The germline CDR1 and CDR2 sequences are MDHEN and SYDVKM. The CDR3 extends over 15 amino acids. V lost 6 bases and J lost 5; bases outside the gene matches: 12. Here the CDR3 DNA reads TGTGCCAGCAGCGGGGGGACCACCGTCAGGGAGACCCAGTACTTC. It encodes CASSGGTTVRETQYF.

The sample holds a few counts of this clone. The V gene is TRBV10-3, the J gene TRBJ1-2, with 10 bases fitting TRBD1. The trim removed 4 bases at V and 6 bases at J, leaving 11 bases unmatched. Germline values: CDR1 ENHRY, CDR2 SYGVKD. The length of the CDR3 is 16 residues. This chain's CDR3 is CAISGVGTGAGDGYTF. The CDR3 bases are TGTGCCATCAGTGGGGTCGGGACAGGGGCGGGAGATGGCTACACCTTC.

The chain recombines TRBV9 with TRBJ1-3, with D maybe TRBD1 (5 bases). Trimming stripped 0 bases from V and 8 bases from J, with 9 bases between. In germline, CDR1 is SGDLS, CDR2 YYNGEE. CDR3 length: 13 residues. The CDR3, as DNA: TGTGCCAGCAGCGTAGGGGAGGGACACACCATATATTTT. Amino acid sequence: CASSVGEGHTIYF.

The chain recombines TRBV27 with TRBJ2-6; 7 positions agree with TRBD1. The trim removed 7 bases at V and 0 bases at J, leaving 9 bases unmatched. CDR1 is MNHEY, CDR2 SMNVEV, per germline (reference sequence). The CDR3 is 17 amino acids. The chain's CDR3 is CASKVQGSSSGANVLTF. The CDR3 coding sequence is TGTGCCAGCAAAGTACAGGGGTCAAGCTCTGGGGCCAACGTCCTGACTTTC.

The chain carries TRBV10-3 and TRBJ1-6, with 11 nucleotides matching TRBD1. With V trimmed by 6 bases and J by 9 bases, 1 base remained unmatched. The CDR3 covers 13 residues. Germline V lookup: CDR1 ENHRY, CDR2 SYGVKD. CDR3 coding DNA: TGTGCCATCAGGGGGACAGGGGGTTCACCCCTCCACTTT. It yields the protein CAIRGTGGSPLHF.

The V and J genes are TRBV10-1 and TRBJ2-7; the D gene is possibly TRBD1 (5 bases). V shed 0 bases and J shed 3 bases, with 6 bases lying between them. Germline V CDR1 and CDR2: WNHNN, SYGVQD (reference sequence). There are 13 residues in the CDR3. The CDR3: CASSESRDYEQYF. The CDR3 region has the DNA TGCGCCAGCAGTGAGTCCAGGGACTACGAGCAGTACTTC.

V usage is TRBV18 and J usage is TRBJ1-3, with D perhaps matching TRBD1 (5 bases). Germline V gene sequence: CDR1 KGHSH, CDR2 LQKENI. The CDR3 spans 20 residues. With 3 bases removed from V and 0 bases from J, the gap between germline ends came to 24 bases. The CDR3 DNA sequence: TGTGCCAGCTCACCGAGAGGATTTCAGGGAATGGAACTCTCTGGAAACACCATATATTTT. Its translation is CASSPRGFQGMELSGNTIYF. The variable domain in full, completed from reference TRBV18 and TRBJ1-3, reads NAGVMQNPRHLVRRRGQEARLRCSPMKGHSHVYWYRQLPEEGLKFMVYLQKENIIDESGMPKERFSAEFPKEGPSILRIQQVVRGDSAAYFCASSPRGFQGMELSGNTIYFGEGSWLTVV.

The chain links TRBV4-1 to TRBJ2-5; 10 nucleotides match TRBD2. The trim removed 0 bases at V and 5 bases at J, leaving 9 bases unmatched. Germline-derived CDR1 and CDR2 are MGHRA and YSYEKL. The CDR3 has 17 amino acids. The DNA for the CDR3 is TGCGCCAGCAGCCAAGAAGAAGCGGGGGGGCTCTGGGAGACCCAGTACTTC. Residues: CASSQEEAGGLWETQYF.

This clone was seen a few times. The V and J genes are TRBV6-5 and TRBJ2-3; D gene uncertain. V dropped 6 bases and J dropped 4 bases, with 11 bases sitting between them. Germline V gives CDR1 MNHEY, CDR2 SVGAGI. The CDR3 spans 13 residues. CDR3 coding DNA: TGTGCCAGCAGCACTATAGTTGCAGATACGCAGTATTTT. Residues: CASSTIVADTQYF.

The rearrangement joins TRBV11-3 to TRBJ2-1, with 9 bases identical to TRBD2. This CDR3 contains 15 residues. J lost 4 bases, V lost 5 bases, and 6 bases had no gene match. Per the germline V gene, CDR1 is SGHNT and CDR2 is YENEEA. CDR3 nucleotides: TGTGCCAGCAGCACTCGACTAGCGGAGTACAATGAGCAGTTCTTC. Protein product: CASSTRLAEYNEQFF.

The gene calls are TRBV7-3 and TRBJ2-7; D might be TRBD2 (6 bases). Trimming stripped 5 bases from V and 3 bases from J, with 14 bases between. There are 14 residues in the CDR3. Germline values: CDR1 SGHTA, CDR2 FQGTGA. The CDR3 DNA is TGTGCCAGCAGCCCCGCTGGGGGGAACTACGAGCAGTACTTC. Protein: CASSPAGGNYEQYF.

The chain recombines TRBV5-1 with TRBJ1-5, with a weak D call TRBD1 (5 bases). Germline V gene sequence: CDR1 SGHRS, CDR2 YFSETQ. V was clipped by 0 bases and J by 4 bases, with 11 bases between them. The CDR3 spans 15 residues. The CDR3: CASSLGGARNQPQHF. CDR3 DNA: TGCGCCAGCAGCTTGGGTGGGGCTAGGAATCAGCCCCAGCATTTT.

This clone showed up just once. V gene TRBV7-3 combines with J gene TRBJ2-3; 8 nucleotides line up with TRBD2. The J segment lost 0 bases and the V segment lost 5 bases, leaving 10 bases of the junction unmatched. From germline, CDR1 is SGHTA and CDR2 FQGTGA. This CDR3 region has 17 residues. The CDR3 bases are TGTGCCAGCAGCCTATACAGTAGCGGGGTGAGCACAGATACGCAGTATTTT. It translates to CASSLYSSGVSTDTQYF.

This rearrangement joins TRBV28 to TRBJ2-1, with D hard to call. The CDR3 spans 11 residues. From germline, CDR1 is MDHEN and CDR2 SYDVKM. V was cut by 8 bases and J by 2 bases, with 4 bases left in between. CDR3: CASQAYNEQFF. CDR3 bases: TGTGCCAGCCAGGCCTACAATGAGCAGTTCTTC. The whole variable domain, remainder taken from reference TRBV28 and TRBJ2-1, is DVKVTQSSRYLVKRTGEKVFLECVQDMDHENMFWYRQDPGLGLRLIYFSYDVKMKEKGDIPEGYSVSREKKERFSLILESASTNQTSMYLCASQAYNEQFFGPGTRLTVL.

The DNA of the CDR3 is TGTGCCAGCAGCCGGACATTAAACGAAGCTTTCTTT. This encodes CASSRTLNEAFF. V gene TRBV6-5 combines with J gene TRBJ1-1, with D perhaps matching TRBD1 (5 bases). Germline-derived CDR1 and CDR2 are MNHEY and SVGAGI. The V and J ends lost 6 bases and 8 bases respectively, with 13 bases between them. The CDR3 totals 12 residues.

This sequence joins TRBV19 and TRBJ1-2; D gene ambiguous. V was shortened by 5 bases and J by 0 bases, with 19 bases between the two germline ends. There are 17 residues in the CDR3. The germline V gene has CDR1 LNHDA and CDR2 SQIVND (reference sequence). The CDR3 loop is CASSPWALGGTNYGYTF. Written as DNA, the CDR3 is TGTGCCAGTAGTCCATGGGCCCTAGGAGGGACTAACTATGGCTACACCTTC. The whole variable domain, filled in from reference TRBV19 and TRBJ1-2, reads DGGITQSPKYLFRKEGQNVTLSCEQNLNHDAMYWYRQDPGQGLRLIYYSQIVNDFQKGDIAEGYSVSREKKESFPLTVTSAQKNPTAFYLCASSPWALGGTNYGYTFGSGTRLTVV.

V and J are TRBV5-1 and TRBJ2-1; no firm D call. V was shortened by 0 bases and J by 3 bases, with 10 bases between the two germline ends. CDR1 and CDR2 from the germline V gene are SGHRS and YFSETQ. This CDR3 comprises 15 residues. CDR3 nucleotide sequence: TGCGCCAGCAGCTTGGTATCACTCAACTACAATGAGCAGTTCTTC. Translation: CASSLVSLNYNEQFF.

In this sample, this clone turned up once. The V and J genes are TRBV5-1 and TRBJ1-3; D not resolved. The CDR3 extends over 16 amino acids. CDR1 and CDR2 (germline): SGHRS, YFSETQ. V gave up 0 bases and J gave up 0 bases, with 10 bases separating them. CDR3 sequence: CASSLDGGFSGNTIYF. CDR3 nucleotides: TGCGCCAGCAGCTTGGATGGCGGTTTCTCTGGAAACACCATATATTTT.

The chain uses TRBV18 and TRBJ2-3; unclear D gene. V lost 3 bases and J 3 bases, leaving 13 bases between the germline ends. The CDR3 has 15 amino acids. CDR1 is KGHSH, CDR2 LQKENI, per germline. The CDR3 here is CASSPKAANTDTQYF. CDR3 coding DNA: TGTGCCAGCTCACCCAAGGCAGCGAATACAGATACGCAGTATTTT.

The gene calls are TRBV7-9 and TRBJ1-1, with D tentatively TRBD1 (5 bases). CDR3 size: 13 residues. Trimming shortened V by 5 bases and J by 11 bases, and 18 bases separated the two germline ends. Per the germline V gene, CDR1 is SEHNR and CDR2 is FQNEAQ (reference sequence). Here the CDR3 reads CASSVGTKLRAFF. For the CDR3, the DNA is TGTGCCAGCAGCGTTGGGACTAAGTTACGGGCTTTCTTT.